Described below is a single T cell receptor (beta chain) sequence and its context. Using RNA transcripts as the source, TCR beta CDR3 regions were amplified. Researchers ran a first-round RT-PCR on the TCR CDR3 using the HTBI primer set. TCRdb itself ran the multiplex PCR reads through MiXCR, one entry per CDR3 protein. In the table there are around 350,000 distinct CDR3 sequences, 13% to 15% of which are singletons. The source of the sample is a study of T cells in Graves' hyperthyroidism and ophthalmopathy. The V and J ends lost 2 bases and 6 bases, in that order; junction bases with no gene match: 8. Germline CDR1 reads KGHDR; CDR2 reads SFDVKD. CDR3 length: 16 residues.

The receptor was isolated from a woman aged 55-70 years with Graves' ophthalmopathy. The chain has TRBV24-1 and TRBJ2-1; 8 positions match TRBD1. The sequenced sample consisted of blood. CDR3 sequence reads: CATSDYGTGKINEQFF. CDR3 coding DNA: TGTGCCACCAGTGATTACGGGACAGGAAAAATCAATGAGCAGTTCTTC.